Given below is one T cell receptor (beta chain) in context. This sample stems from a study of T cell changes during pregnancy in multiple sclerosis. This CDR3 is built from 14 residues. The V and J ends lost 0 bases and 10 bases respectively, with 15 bases between them. Generated by immunoSEQ multiplex PCR, the TCRdb table keeps only in-frame clones and is missing some. The sample consists of roughly 110,000 clones, around 90% of them appearing once. This TCR derives from a female donor with multiple sclerosis, enrolled in a pregnancy study. This chain links TRBV23-1 with TRBJ2-5, with D tentatively TRBD2 (5 bases). TRBV23-1 is recorded as an ORF, its role being uncertain. The source material was peripheral blood, sampled before pregnancy. The CDR3 bases are TGCGCCAGCAGTCAATCCAGTCCCATCCGGGACCAGTACTTC. This gives the protein CASSQSSPIRDQYF.